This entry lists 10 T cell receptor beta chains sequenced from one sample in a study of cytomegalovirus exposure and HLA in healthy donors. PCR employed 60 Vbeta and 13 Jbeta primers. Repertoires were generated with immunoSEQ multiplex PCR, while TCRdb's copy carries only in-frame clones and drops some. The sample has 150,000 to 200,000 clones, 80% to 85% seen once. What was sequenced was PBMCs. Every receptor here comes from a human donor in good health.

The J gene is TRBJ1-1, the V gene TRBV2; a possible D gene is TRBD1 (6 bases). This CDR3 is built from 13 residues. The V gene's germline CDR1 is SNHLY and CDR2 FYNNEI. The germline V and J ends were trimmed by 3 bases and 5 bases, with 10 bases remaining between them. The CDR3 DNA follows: TGTGCCAGCAGTGAGCAGGGGAGAACTGAAGCTTTCTTT. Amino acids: CASSEQGRTEAFF.

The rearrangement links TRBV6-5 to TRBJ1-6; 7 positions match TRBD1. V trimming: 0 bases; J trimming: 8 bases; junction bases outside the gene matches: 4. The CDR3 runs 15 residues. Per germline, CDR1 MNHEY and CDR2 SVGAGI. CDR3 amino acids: CASSYSGTVDSPLHF. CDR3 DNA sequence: TGTGCCAGCAGTTACTCCGGGACAGTGGATTCACCCCTCCACTTT.

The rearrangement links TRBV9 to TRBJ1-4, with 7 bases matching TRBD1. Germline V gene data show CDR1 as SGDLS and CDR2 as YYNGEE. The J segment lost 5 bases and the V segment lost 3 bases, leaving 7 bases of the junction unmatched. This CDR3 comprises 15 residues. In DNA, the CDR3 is TGTGCCAGCAGCGCAAGGGACAGCCTAAATGAAAAACTGTTTTTT. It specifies CASSARDSLNEKLFF.

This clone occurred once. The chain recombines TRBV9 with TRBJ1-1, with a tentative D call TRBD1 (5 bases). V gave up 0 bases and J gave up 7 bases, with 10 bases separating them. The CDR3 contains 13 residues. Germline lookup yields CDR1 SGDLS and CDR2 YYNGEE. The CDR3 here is CASSVDGGIEAFF. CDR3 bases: TGTGCCAGCAGCGTAGACGGGGGAATTGAAGCTTTCTTT.

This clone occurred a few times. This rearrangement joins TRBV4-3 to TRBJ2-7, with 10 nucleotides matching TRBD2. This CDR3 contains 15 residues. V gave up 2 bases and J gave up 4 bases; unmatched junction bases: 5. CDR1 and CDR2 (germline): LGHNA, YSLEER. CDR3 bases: TGCGCCAGCAGCCAAAACCTAGCGGGGGAGTACGAGCAGTACTTC. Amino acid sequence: CASSQNLAGEYEQYF.

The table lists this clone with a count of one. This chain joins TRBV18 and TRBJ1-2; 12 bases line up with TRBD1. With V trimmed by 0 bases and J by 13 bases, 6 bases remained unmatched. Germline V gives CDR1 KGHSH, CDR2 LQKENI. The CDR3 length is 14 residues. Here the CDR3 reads CASSPPGTGGFSTF. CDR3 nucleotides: TGTGCCAGCTCACCACCGGGGACAGGGGGCTTTTCCACCTTC.

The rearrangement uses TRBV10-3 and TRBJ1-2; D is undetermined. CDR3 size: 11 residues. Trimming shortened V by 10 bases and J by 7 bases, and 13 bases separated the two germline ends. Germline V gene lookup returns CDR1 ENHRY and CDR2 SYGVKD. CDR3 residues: CATEDFGGYTF. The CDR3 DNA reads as TGTGCCACTGAGGACTTCGGTGGCTACACCTTC.

The CDR3 loop is CASSRQGNTEAFF. The CDR3 DNA reads as TGTGCCAGCAGCCGACAGGGGAACACTGAAGCTTTCTTT. V usage is TRBV5-4 and J usage is TRBJ1-1; 7 positions match TRBD1. The CDR3 has 13 residues. V was pared by 4 bases and J by 1 base, with 1 base of the junction left unmatched. The germline gives CDR1 SGHNT, CDR2 YYREEE (reference sequence).

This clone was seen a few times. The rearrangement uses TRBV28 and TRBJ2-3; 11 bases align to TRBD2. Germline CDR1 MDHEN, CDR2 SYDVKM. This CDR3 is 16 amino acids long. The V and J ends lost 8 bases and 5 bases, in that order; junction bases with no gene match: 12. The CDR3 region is CASRLYSGGARDTQYF. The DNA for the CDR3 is TGTGCCAGCCGACTCTATAGCGGGGGGGCCCGAGATACGCAGTATTTT.

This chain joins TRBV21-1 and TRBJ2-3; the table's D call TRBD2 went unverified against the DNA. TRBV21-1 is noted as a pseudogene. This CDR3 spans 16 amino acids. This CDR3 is CASSKEVGGCTDTQYF. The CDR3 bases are TGTGCCAGCAGCAAAGAGGTGGGGGGTTGCACAGATACGCAGTATTTT.